Below, one TCR beta chain is given with its context. This specimen comes from a study of blood T cell repertoires in COVID-19. The CDR3 extends over 14 amino acids. Germline V gives CDR1 MNHEY, CDR2 SMNVEV (reference sequence). The V and J ends lost 5 bases and 1 base respectively, with 12 bases between them. Per the authors' pipeline: By means of reference gene primer amplification, nucleated cell counts were estimated. Assay: immunoSEQ multiplex PCR; the TCRdb copy retains only in-frame clones and omits some. V and J calls and clone size are given by that table; D and trimming were obtained from the DNA. Among about 220,000 clones listed, roughly 88% were seen once.

The chain uses TRBV27 and TRBJ2-7; D might be TRBD1 (5 bases). The TCR was taken from a woman in her forties or fifties with acute COVID-19. The sample was PBMCs or T cells enriched from blood (not recorded which). In nucleotides, the CDR3 is TGTGCCAGCAGTCCCACGACAGCTTCCTACGAGCAGTACTTC. Its translation: CASSPTTASYEQYF.